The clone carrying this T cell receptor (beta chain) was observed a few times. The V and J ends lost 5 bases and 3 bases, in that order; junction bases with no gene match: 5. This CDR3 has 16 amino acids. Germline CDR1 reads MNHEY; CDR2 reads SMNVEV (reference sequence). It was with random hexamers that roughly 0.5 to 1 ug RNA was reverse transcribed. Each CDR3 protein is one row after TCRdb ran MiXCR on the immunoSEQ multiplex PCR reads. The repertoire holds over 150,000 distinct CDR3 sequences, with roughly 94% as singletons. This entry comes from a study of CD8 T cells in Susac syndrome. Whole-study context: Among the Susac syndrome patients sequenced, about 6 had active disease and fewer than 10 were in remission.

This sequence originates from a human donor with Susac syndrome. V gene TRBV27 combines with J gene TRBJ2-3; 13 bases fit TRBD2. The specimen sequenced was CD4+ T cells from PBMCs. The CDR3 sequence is CASSTRTSGGTDTQYF. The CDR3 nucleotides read TGTGCCAGCAGTACGCGGACTAGCGGGGGAACAGATACGCAGTATTTT.